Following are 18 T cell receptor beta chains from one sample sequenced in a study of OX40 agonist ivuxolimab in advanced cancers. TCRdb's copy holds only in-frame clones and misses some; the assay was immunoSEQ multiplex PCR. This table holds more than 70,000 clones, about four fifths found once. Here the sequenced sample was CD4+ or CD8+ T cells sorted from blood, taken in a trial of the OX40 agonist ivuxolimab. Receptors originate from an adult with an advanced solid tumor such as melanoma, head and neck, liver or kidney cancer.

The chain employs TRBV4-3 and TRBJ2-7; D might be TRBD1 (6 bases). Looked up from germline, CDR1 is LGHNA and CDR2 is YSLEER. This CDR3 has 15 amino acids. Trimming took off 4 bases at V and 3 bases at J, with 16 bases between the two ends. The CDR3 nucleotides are TGCGCCAGCAGCCTCCTTGCGGCAGGGGACTACGAGCAGTACTTC. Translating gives CASSLLAAGDYEQYF.

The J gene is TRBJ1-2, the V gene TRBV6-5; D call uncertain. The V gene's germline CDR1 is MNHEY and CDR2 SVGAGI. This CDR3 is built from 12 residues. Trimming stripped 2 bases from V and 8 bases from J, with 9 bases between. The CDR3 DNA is TGTGCCAGCAGTTACAAGGGTTGGGGCTACACCTTC. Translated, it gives CASSYKGWGYTF.

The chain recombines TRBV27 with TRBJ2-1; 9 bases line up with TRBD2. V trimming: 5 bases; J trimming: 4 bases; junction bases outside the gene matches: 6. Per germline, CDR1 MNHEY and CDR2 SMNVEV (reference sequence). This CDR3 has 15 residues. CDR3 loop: CASSRSGRGYNEQFF. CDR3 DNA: TGTGCCAGCAGTCGTAGCGGGAGAGGGTACAATGAGCAGTTCTTC.

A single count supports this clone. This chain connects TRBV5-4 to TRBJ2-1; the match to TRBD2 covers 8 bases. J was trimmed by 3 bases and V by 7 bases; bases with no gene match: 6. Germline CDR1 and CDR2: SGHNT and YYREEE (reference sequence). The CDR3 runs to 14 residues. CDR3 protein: CASSRAGDYNEQFF. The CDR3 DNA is TGTGCCAGCTCCAGAGCGGGGGACTACAATGAGCAGTTCTTC.

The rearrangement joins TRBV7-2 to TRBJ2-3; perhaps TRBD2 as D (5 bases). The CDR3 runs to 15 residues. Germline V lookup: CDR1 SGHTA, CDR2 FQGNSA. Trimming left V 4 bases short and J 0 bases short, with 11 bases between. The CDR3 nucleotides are TGTGCCAGCAGCTCCTACCGGACTAGCACAGATACGCAGTATTTT. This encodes CASSSYRTSTDTQYF.

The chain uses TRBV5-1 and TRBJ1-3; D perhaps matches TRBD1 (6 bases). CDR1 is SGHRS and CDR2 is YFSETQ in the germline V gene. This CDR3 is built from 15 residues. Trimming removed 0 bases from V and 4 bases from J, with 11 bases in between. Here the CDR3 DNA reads TGCGCCAGCAGCTTGGGAGGACAGCTAGGAAACACCATATATTTT. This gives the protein CASSLGGQLGNTIYF.

The CDR3 DNA sequence: TGCGCCAGCAGCCAAGTTGAACTAGCGGGGGTCACCGGGGAGCTGTTTTTT. Residues: CASSQVELAGVTGELFF. This chain links TRBV4-1 with TRBJ2-2, with 11 bases fitting TRBD2. This CDR3 comprises 17 residues. Germline CDR1 is MGHRA and CDR2 is YSYEKL. The V segment lost 1 base and the J segment 4 bases; nucleotides outside the gene matches: 5.

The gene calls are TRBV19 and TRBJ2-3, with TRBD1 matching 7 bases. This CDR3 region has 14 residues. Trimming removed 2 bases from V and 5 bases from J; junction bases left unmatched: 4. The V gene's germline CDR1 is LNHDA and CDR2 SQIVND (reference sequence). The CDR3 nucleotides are TGTGCCAGTAGTATAAGACAGGGTAGAGATACGCAGTATTTT. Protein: CASSIRQGRDTQYF.

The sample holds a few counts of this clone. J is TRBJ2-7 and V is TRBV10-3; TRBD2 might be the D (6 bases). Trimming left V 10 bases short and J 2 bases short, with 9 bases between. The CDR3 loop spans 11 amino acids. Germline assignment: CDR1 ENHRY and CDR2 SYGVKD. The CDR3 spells CASGMTYEQYF. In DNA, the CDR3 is TGTGCCAGCGGGATGACCTACGAGCAGTACTTC.

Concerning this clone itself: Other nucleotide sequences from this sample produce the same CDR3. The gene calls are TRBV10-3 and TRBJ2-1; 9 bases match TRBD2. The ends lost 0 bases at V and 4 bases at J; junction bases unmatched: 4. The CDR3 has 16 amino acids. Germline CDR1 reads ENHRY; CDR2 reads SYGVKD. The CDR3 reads CAISESASGAYNEQFF. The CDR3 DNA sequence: TGTGCCATCAGTGAGTCCGCTAGCGGGGCATACAATGAGCAGTTCTTC.

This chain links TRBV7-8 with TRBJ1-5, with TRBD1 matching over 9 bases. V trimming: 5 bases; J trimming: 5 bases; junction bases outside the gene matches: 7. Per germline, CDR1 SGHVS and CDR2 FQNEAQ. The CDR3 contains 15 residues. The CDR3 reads CASSRGQGTYQPQHF. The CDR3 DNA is TGTGCCAGCAGCCGAGGACAGGGGACTTATCAGCCCCAGCATTTT.

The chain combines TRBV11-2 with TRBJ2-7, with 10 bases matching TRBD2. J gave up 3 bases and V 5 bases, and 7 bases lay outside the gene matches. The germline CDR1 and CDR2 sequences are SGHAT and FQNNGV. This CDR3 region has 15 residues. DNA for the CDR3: TGTGCCAGCAGCCAAGTAGCGGGAGGAATCTACGAGCAGTACTTC. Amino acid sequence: CASSQVAGGIYEQYF.

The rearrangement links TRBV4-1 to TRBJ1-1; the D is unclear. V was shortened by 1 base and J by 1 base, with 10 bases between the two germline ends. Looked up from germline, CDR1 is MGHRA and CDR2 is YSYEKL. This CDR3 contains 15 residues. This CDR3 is CASSQGVWGNTEAFF. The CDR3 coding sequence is TGCGCCAGCAGCCAAGGGGTTTGGGGGAACACTGAAGCTTTCTTT.

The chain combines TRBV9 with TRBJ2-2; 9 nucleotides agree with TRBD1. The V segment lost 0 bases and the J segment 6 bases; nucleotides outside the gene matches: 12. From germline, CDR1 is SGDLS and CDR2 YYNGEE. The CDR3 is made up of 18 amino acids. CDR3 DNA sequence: TGTGCCAGCAGCGTAGCTAGGGGGAGGGGACAGGGTCCCGGGGAGCTGTTTTTT. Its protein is CASSVARGRGQGPGELFF.

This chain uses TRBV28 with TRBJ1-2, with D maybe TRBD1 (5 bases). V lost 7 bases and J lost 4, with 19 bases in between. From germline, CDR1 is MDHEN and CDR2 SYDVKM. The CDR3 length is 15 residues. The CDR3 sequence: CASTPFGGESYGYTF. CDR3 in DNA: TGTGCCAGCACCCCGTTCGGGGGGGAGAGCTATGGCTACACCTTC.

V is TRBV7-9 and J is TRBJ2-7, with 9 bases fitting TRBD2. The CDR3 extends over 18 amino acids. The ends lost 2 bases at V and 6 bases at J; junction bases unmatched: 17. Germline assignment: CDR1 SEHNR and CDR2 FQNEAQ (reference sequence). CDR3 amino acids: CASSLWVGGTSSPREQYF. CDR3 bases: TGTGCCAGCAGCTTATGGGTAGGGGGGACTAGCAGTCCACGCGAGCAGTACTTC.

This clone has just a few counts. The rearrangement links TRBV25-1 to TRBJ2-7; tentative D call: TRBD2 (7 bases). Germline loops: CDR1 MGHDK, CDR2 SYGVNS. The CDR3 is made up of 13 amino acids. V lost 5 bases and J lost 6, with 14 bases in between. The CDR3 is CASSLGAGAEQYF. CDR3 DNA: TGTGCCAGCAGTTTGGGGGCGGGAGCCGAGCAGTACTTC.

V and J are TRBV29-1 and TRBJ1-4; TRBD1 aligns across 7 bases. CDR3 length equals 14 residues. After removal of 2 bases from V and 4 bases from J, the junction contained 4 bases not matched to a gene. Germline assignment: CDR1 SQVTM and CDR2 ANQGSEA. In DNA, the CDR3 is TGCAGCGTTGAACTACAGGGGAATAATGAAAAACTGTTTTTT. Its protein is CSVELQGNNEKLFF.